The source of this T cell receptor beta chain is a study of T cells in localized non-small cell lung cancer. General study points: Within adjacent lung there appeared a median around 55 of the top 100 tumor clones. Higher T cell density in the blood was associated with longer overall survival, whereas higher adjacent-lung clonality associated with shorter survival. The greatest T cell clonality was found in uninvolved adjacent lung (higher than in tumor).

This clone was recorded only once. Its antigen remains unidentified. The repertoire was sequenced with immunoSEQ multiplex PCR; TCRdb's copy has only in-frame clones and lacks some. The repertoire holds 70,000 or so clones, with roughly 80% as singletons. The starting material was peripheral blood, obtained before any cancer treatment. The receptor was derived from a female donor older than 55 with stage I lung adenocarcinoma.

In DNA, the CDR3 is TGCAGCGTTGACAGCGGATCTAACTATGGCTACACCTTC. Translation: CSVDSGSNYGYTF. V gene TRBV29-1 combines with J gene TRBJ1-2; D remains ambiguous. Per the germline V gene, CDR1 is SQVTM and CDR2 is ANQGSEA. Between the trimmed V and J ends, which lost 3 bases and 0 bases, there was a span of 8 bases. This CDR3 contains 13 residues.